There are a few counts of the clone carrying this T cell receptor beta chain. Antigen unknown. These data belong to a study of CD8+ T cells in alopecia areata. Across the whole study: Each of the treated patients was given oral tofacitinib, 5 to 10 mg twice daily, for moderate-to-severe alopecia areata. The protocol delivered tofacitinib for 6 to 18 months, then withdrew it for 6 months. Study results and limitations: Sequence data from scalp samples additionally include resident alphabeta T cells of normal skin.

Treatment described: oral pan-JAK inhibitor, 5-10 mg twice daily. RNA extraction and reverse transcription yielded cDNA as sequencing template. Using immunoSEQ multiplex PCR, the repertoire was profiled, and TCRdb retains in-frame clones only, with some absent. The sample includes 150,000 to 200,000 clones, about three fifths of them seen just once. The CDR3 has 15 amino acids. Trimming removed 4 bases from V and 9 bases from J; junction bases left unmatched: 9. The germline V gene encodes CDR1 SGHDT and CDR2 YYEEEE. V is TRBV5-6 and J is TRBJ2-1; 11 bases agree with TRBD2. The sequence came from a human donor with alopecia areata. This material consisted of CD4+ T cells sorted from blood, taken at week 4, from a patient treated with tofacitinib. The CDR3 region has the DNA TGTGCCAGCAGCCCGGTTAGCGGGGGGGCAGGTGAGCAGTTCTTC. Its translation: CASSPVSGGAGEQFF.